This T cell receptor (beta chain) appears in the sequencing data of a study of blood T cell repertoires in COVID-19. Study-level background: Sources were T cells, B-cell-depleted T cells, or PBMCs; the material itself was cDNA or gDNA.

In the authors' methods: Quantification of nucleated cells was approximated via reference gene primer amplification. The repertoire was sequenced with immunoSEQ multiplex PCR; TCRdb's copy has only in-frame clones and lacks some. V and J calls and clone size follow that table, whereas D and trimming were derived from the DNA. The table has 55,000 to 75,000 clones, 70% to 90% seen once. The TCR comes from a human donor with active COVID-19. The donor label of this sample is uncertain. Sequenced input: peripheral blood.

The CDR3 here is CASSFRDRGGYEQYF. The CDR3 region has the DNA TGTGCCAGCAGTTTTCGGGACAGGGGAGGCTACGAGCAGTACTTC. The chain recombines TRBV27 with TRBJ2-7; TRBD1 matches 10 bases. V was pared by 3 bases and J by 3 bases, with 5 bases of the junction left unmatched. The CDR3 consists of 15 residues. Germline loops: CDR1 MNHEY, CDR2 SMNVEV (reference sequence).